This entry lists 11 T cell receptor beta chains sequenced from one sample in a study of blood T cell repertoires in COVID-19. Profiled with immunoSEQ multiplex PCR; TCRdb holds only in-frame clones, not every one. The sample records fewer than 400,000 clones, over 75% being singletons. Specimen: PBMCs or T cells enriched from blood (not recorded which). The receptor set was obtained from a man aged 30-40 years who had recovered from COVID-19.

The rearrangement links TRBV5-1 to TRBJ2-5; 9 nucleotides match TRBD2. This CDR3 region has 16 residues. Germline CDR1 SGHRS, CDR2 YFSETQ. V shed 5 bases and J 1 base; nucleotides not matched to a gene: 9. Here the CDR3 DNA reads TGCGCCAGCAGGAGAGTAGCGGGAGAGGGCCAAGAGACCCAGTACTTC. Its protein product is CASRRVAGEGQETQYF.

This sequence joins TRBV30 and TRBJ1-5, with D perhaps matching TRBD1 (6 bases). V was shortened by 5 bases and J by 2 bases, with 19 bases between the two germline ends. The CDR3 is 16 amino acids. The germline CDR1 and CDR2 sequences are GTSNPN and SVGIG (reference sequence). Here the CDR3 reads CAWSPRGMFGNQPQHF. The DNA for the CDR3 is TGTGCCTGGTCTCCAAGGGGGATGTTTGGCAATCAGCCCCAGCATTTT.

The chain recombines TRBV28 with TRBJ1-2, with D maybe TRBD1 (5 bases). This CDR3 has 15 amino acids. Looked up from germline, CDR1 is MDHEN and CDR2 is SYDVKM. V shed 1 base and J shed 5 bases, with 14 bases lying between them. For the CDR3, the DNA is TGTGCCAGCAGTTTATCGTCGTGGGGGGAGTATGGCTACACCTTC. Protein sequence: CASSLSSWGEYGYTF.

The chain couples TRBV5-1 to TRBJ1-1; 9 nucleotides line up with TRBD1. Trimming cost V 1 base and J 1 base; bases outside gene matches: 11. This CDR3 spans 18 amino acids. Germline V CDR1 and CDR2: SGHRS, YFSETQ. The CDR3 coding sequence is TGCGCCAGCAGCTTGCCTTATGGGGGACAGGGAGGGAACACTGAAGCTTTCTTT. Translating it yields CASSLPYGGQGGNTEAFF. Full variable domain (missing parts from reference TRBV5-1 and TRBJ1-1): KAGVTQTPRYLIKTRGQQVTLSCSPISGHRSVSWYQQTPGQGLQFLFEYFSETQRNKGNFPGRFSGRQFSNSRSEMNVSTLELGDSALYLCASSLPYGGQGGNTEAFFGQGTRLTVV.

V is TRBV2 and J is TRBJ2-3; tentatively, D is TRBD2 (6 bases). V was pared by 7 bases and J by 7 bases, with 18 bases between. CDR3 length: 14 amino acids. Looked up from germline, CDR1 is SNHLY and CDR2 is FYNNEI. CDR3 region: CASNLVTRGNTQYF. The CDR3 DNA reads TGTGCCAGCAACCTAGTGACTAGAGGGAATACGCAGTATTTT.

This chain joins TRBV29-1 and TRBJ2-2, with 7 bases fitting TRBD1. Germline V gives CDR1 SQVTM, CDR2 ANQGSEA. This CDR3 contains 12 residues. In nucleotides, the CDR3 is TGCACTTCCAGGGACAGCACCGGGGAGCTGTTTTTT. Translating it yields CTSRDSTGELFF.

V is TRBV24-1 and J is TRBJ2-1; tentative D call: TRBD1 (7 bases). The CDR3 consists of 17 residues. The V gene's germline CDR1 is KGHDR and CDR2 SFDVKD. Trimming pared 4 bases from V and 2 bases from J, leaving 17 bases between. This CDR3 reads CATSDVGGTVAYNEQFF. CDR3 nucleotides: TGTGCCACCAGTGACGTTGGCGGGACAGTGGCCTACAATGAGCAGTTCTTC.

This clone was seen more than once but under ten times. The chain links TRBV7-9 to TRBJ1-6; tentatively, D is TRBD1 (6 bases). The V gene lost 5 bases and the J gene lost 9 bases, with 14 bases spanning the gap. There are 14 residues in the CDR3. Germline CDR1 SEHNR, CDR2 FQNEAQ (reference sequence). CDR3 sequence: CASSNRAVGSPLHF. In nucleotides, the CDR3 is TGTGCCAGCAGCAACAGGGCAGTGGGTTCACCCCTCCACTTT.

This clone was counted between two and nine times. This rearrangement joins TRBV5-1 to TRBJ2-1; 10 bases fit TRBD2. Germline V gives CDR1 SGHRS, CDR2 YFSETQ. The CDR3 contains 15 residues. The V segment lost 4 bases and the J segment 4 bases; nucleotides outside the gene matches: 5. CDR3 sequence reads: CASSIAGGVYNEQFF. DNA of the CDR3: TGCGCCAGCAGCATAGCGGGGGGAGTGTACAATGAGCAGTTCTTC.

DNA of the CDR3: TGTGCCAGTAGAGTACAGGGAAATTCACCCCTCCACTTT. It encodes CASRVQGNSPLHF. The chain couples TRBV19 to TRBJ1-6; D is perhaps TRBD1 (6 bases). The V gene's germline CDR1 is LNHDA and CDR2 SQIVND (reference sequence). V was shortened by 6 bases and J by 7 bases, with 10 bases between the two germline ends. This CDR3 has 13 residues.

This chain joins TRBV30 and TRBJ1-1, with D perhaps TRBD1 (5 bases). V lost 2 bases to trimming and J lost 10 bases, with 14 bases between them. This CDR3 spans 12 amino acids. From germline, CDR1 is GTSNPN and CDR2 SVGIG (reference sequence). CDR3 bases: TGTGCCTGGAGTCCAACCCAGGGAAGAGCTTTCTTT. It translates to CAWSPTQGRAFF.